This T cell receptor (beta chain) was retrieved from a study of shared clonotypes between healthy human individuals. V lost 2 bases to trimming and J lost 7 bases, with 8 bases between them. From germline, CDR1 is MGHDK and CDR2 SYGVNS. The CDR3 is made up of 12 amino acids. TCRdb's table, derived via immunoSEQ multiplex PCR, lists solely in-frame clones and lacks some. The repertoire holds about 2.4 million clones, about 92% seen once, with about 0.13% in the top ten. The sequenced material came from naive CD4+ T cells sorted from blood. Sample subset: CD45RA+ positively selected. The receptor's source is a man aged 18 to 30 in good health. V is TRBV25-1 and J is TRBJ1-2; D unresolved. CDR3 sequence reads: CASSEILGGYTF. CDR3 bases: TGTGCCAGCAGTGAAATACTCGGTGGCTACACCTTC.